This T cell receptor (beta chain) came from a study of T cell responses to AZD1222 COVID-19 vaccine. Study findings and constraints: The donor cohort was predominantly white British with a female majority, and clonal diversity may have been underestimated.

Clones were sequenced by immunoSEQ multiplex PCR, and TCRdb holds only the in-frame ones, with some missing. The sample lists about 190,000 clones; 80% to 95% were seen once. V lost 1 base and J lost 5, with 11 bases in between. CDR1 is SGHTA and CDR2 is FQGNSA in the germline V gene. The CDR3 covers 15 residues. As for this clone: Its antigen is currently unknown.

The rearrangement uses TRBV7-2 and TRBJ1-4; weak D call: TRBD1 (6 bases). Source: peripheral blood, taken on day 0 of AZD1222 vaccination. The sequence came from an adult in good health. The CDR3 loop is CASSLVGGLNEKLFF. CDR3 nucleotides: TGTGCCAGCAGCTTAGTCGGGGGGCTGAATGAAAAACTGTTTTTT.